This entry lists 18 T cell receptor beta chains sequenced from one sample in a study of cytomegalovirus exposure and HLA in healthy donors. PCR primers comprised 60 Vbeta and 13 Jbeta primers. Sequencing was performed with immunoSEQ multiplex PCR; in TCRdb, only in-frame clones are kept and a portion is missing. Of 180,000 or so clones in the sample, 82% are singletons; the top ten hold over 1.5%. The sequenced sample consisted of PBMCs. The receptors were sampled from a man aged 40-49 years in good health and CMV-seronegative.

The chain couples TRBV29-1 to TRBJ2-1; 7 bases map to TRBD2. Germline trimming cut 8 bases from V and 3 bases from J; bases unmatched to any gene: 10. This CDR3 has 14 residues. Germline V gene data show CDR1 as SQVTM and CDR2 as ANQGSEA. The CDR3 DNA is TGCAGCCCCTGGGAGGGGCGCGTCTACAATGAGCAGTTCTTC. This encodes CSPWEGRVYNEQFF.

This clone came up a few times. DNA for the CDR3: TGTGCCAGTAGAGATGGGCAGTATGAAAACACCATATATTTT. It codes for CASRDGQYENTIYF. The rearrangement uses TRBV19 and TRBJ1-3; no reliable D call. Germline V gene data show CDR1 as LNHDA and CDR2 as SQIVND (reference sequence). Deletions cut 6 bases from V and 6 bases from J, with 15 bases between. The CDR3 runs 14 residues.

The chain couples TRBV10-3 to TRBJ2-2; D ambiguous. This CDR3 is built from 13 residues. Germline V CDR1 and CDR2: ENHRY, SYGVKD. Trimming pared 4 bases from V and 4 bases from J, leaving 7 bases between. CDR3 protein: CAISGAVTGELFF. Here the CDR3 DNA reads TGTGCCATCAGTGGGGCAGTCACCGGGGAGCTGTTTTTT.

This sequence joins TRBV20-1 and TRBJ1-1; no definite D call. CDR3 length: 11 residues. Trimming took off 5 bases at V and 7 bases at J, with 11 bases between the two ends. Germline V gene sequence: CDR1 DFQATT, CDR2 SNEGSKA (reference sequence). For the CDR3, the DNA is TGCAGTGCTGTGGAGCTCCTTGAAGCTTTCTTT. This translates into CSAVELLEAFF.

The gene calls are TRBV5-1 and TRBJ2-3; tentatively, D is TRBD2 (6 bases). The CDR3 has 15 amino acids. V shed 0 bases and J shed 3 bases, with 11 bases lying between them. The germline V gene encodes CDR1 SGHRS and CDR2 YFSETQ. The CDR3 here is CASSLEAGKTDTQYF. In DNA, the CDR3 is TGCGCCAGCAGCTTGGAGGCGGGGAAGACAGATACGCAGTATTTT. The entire variable domain, with the rest obtained from reference TRBV5-1 and TRBJ2-3, is as follows: KAGVTQTPRYLIKTRGQQVTLSCSPISGHRSVSWYQQTPGQGLQFLFEYFSETQRNKGNFPGRFSGRQFSNSRSEMNVSTLELGDSALYLCASSLEAGKTDTQYFGPGTRLTVL.

The chain employs TRBV2 and TRBJ2-6, with 9 positions matching TRBD1. Per the germline V gene, CDR1 is SNHLY and CDR2 is FYNNEI. J was trimmed by 4 bases and V by 7 bases; bases with no gene match: 8. The CDR3 spans 16 residues. CDR3 DNA sequence: TGTGCCAGCAACTTACAGGGGGCGGTGGGGGCCAACGTCCTGACTTTC. It specifies CASNLQGAVGANVLTF.

This chain joins TRBV2 and TRBJ2-7, with 10 nucleotides matching TRBD2. V trimming: 7 bases; J trimming: 0 bases; junction bases outside the gene matches: 6. CDR3 length equals 15 residues. From germline, CDR1 is SNHLY and CDR2 FYNNEI. CDR3 in amino acids: CASTVLAGISYEQYF. DNA for the CDR3: TGTGCCAGCACCGTACTAGCGGGGATCTCCTACGAGCAGTACTTC.

This clone was observed a single time. The chain recombines TRBV28 with TRBJ1-5; 7 nucleotides match TRBD1. Trimming cost V 5 bases and J 3 bases; bases outside gene matches: 4. Germline V lookup: CDR1 MDHEN, CDR2 SYDVKM. The CDR3 extends over 14 amino acids. Here the CDR3 reads CASSPGTANQPQHF. The CDR3 coding sequence is TGTGCCAGCAGTCCCGGGACAGCCAATCAGCCCCAGCATTTT.

The rearrangement uses TRBV7-2 and TRBJ1-6, with D possibly TRBD1 on 6 matching bases. The CDR3 covers 16 residues. V was trimmed by 2 bases and J by 5 bases, leaving 13 bases between them. The germline CDR1 and CDR2 sequences are SGHTA and FQGNSA. CDR3 region: CASSLLGHLNNSPLHF. CDR3 nucleotide sequence: TGTGCCAGCAGCTTACTGGGACACCTCAATAATTCACCCCTCCACTTT. The full variable domain, with the rest looked up from reference TRBV7-2 and TRBJ1-6, is GAGVSQSPSNKVTEKGKDVELRCDPISGHTALYWYRQSLGQGLEFLIYFQGNSAPDKSGLPSDRFSAERTGGSVSTLTIQRTQQEDSAVYLCASSLLGHLNNSPLHFGNGTRLTVT.

The chain joins TRBV9 to TRBJ2-3; 9 bases match TRBD2. Germline-derived CDR1 and CDR2 are SGDLS and YYNGEE. Unmatched junction bases numbered 4, after V lost 3 bases and J lost 5 bases. The CDR3 totals 14 residues. CDR3 sequence reads: CASSGVAGEDTQYF. The CDR3, as DNA: TGTGCCAGCAGCGGAGTAGCGGGAGAAGATACGCAGTATTTT.

The chain carries TRBV7-8 and TRBJ2-5; a possible D gene is TRBD2 (5 bases). There are 13 residues in the CDR3. V was pared by 6 bases and J by 3 bases, with 11 bases between. CDR1 SGHVS and CDR2 FQNEAQ come from the germline V gene. CDR3 sequence: CASSFTREETQYF. The CDR3 DNA follows: TGTGCCAGCAGTTTTACTAGAGAAGAGACCCAGTACTTC.

The V and J genes are TRBV2 and TRBJ2-6, with D possibly being TRBD2 (5 bases). The V end was cut by 6 bases, the J end by 0 bases, with 12 bases between. The CDR3 has 16 amino acids. Germline V lookup: CDR1 SNHLY, CDR2 FYNNEI. The chain's CDR3 is CASRGSGISGANVLTF. Written as DNA, the CDR3 is TGTGCCAGCAGAGGCTCCGGGATCTCTGGGGCCAACGTCCTGACTTTC.

This clone was detected only once. This chain joins TRBV29-1 and TRBJ2-7; 7 nucleotides match TRBD1. Per the germline V gene, CDR1 is SQVTM and CDR2 is ANQGSEA. J lost 3 bases, V lost 0 bases, and 8 bases had no gene match. The length of the CDR3 is 15 residues. This CDR3 is CSVEDAKGQFYEQYF. The CDR3 DNA reads TGCAGCGTTGAAGACGCAAAGGGACAGTTCTACGAGCAGTACTTC.

The V and J genes are TRBV4-3 and TRBJ2-3; perhaps TRBD1 as D (6 bases). Trimming removed 4 bases at V and 4 bases at J, with 15 bases between. This CDR3 spans 15 amino acids. Germline loops: CDR1 LGHNA, CDR2 YSLEER. The CDR3 region is CASSRRGMEADTQYF. The CDR3 DNA reads as TGCGCCAGCAGCCGCAGGGGAATGGAAGCAGATACGCAGTATTTT.

The genes are TRBV11-3 and TRBJ1-3; 9 bases are shared with TRBD1. The CDR3 has 17 residues. Per the germline V gene, CDR1 is SGHNT and CDR2 is YENEEA. J lost 2 bases, V lost 1 base, and 6 bases had no gene match. This CDR3 is CASSLASGTGPGNTIYF. CDR3 nucleotides: TGTGCCAGCAGCTTAGCATCCGGGACAGGGCCTGGAAACACCATATATTTT.

The rearrangement uses TRBV9 and TRBJ2-7; D is ambiguous. V was pared by 4 bases and J by 3 bases, with 8 bases between. CDR1 is SGDLS and CDR2 is YYNGEE in the germline V gene. This CDR3 spans 12 amino acids. Here the CDR3 reads CASSPNFYEQYF. For the CDR3, the DNA is TGTGCCAGCAGCCCGAACTTCTACGAGCAGTACTTC.

The chain links TRBV7-3 to TRBJ2-5; D remains ambiguous. Germline CDR1 reads SGHTA; CDR2 reads FQGTGA. CDR3 length: 15 residues. The germline V and J ends were trimmed by 1 base and 4 bases, with 13 bases remaining between them. The CDR3 sequence is CASSLIGPPGETQYF. The CDR3 coding sequence is TGTGCCAGCAGCTTAATAGGTCCCCCAGGAGAGACCCAGTACTTC.

This chain links TRBV6-5 with TRBJ2-5, with 11 bases fitting TRBD2. CDR1 and CDR2 from the germline V gene are MNHEY and SVGAGI. This CDR3 is built from 16 residues. V lost 4 bases to trimming and J lost 5 bases; unmatched junction nucleotides: 9. The CDR3 spells CASSSTSGTPIETQYF. Written as DNA, the CDR3 is TGTGCCAGCAGTTCGACTAGCGGGACCCCCATTGAGACCCAGTACTTC.